The 7 T cell receptor beta chains listed next were all sequenced from one sample in a study of T cells in lung cancer brain metastases. This table comes from immunoSEQ multiplex PCR, and its TCRdb copy is limited to in-frame clones, with some not included. In the table there are fewer than 7,000 clones, 70% to 90% of which are singletons. The sequenced sample consisted of tumor tissue from the primary lung tumor. Receptor source: a man between 65 and 79 years old with non-small cell lung cancer.

The genes are TRBV7-2 and TRBJ2-3; D is uncertain. The CDR3 runs to 12 residues. Germline V gives CDR1 SGHTA, CDR2 FQGNSA. Between the trimmed V and J ends, which lost 4 bases and 7 bases, there was a span of 9 bases. For the CDR3, the DNA is TGTGCCAGCAGCTCCGATAGCAATACGCAGTATTTT. The encoded protein is CASSSDSNTQYF.

The chain carries TRBV9 and TRBJ2-3, with D possibly called TRBD1 or TRBD2 (5 bases each). Germline V gene sequence: CDR1 SGDLS, CDR2 YYNGEE. V was cut by 4 bases and J by 2 bases, with 17 bases left in between. CDR3 length equals 16 residues. In DNA, the CDR3 is TGTGCCAGCAGCTTTAGAGAGGGGTCTTTCACAGATACGCAGTATTTT. Its protein product is CASSFREGSFTDTQYF. Drawing the rest from reference TRBV9 and TRBJ2-3, the complete variable domain is DSGVTQTPKHLITATGQRVTLRCSPRSGDLSVYWYQQSLDQGLQFLIQYYNGEERAKGNILERFSAQQFPDLHSELNLSSLELGDSALYFCASSFREGSFTDTQYFGPGTRLTVL.

The V and J genes are TRBV4-3 and TRBJ2-6, with D tentatively TRBD1 (5 bases). There are 19 residues in the CDR3. V lost 1 base and J 4 bases, leaving 20 bases between the germline ends. Looked up from germline, CDR1 is LGHNA and CDR2 is YSLEER. The CDR3 reads CASSQVPSSGSWGANVLTF. CDR3 sequence (DNA): TGCGCCAGCAGCCAAGTGCCAAGCTCAGGGTCTTGGGGGGCCAACGTCCTGACTTTC.

The chain combines TRBV15 with TRBJ2-1, with D unclear. The V gene's germline CDR1 is LNHNV and CDR2 YYDKDF (reference sequence). This CDR3 comprises 15 residues. Deletions cut 0 bases from V and 7 bases from J, with 13 bases between. DNA of the CDR3: TGTGCCACCAGCAGAGAGCGAGGAATAGGGAATGAGCAGTTCTTC. Amino acid sequence: CATSRERGIGNEQFF.

The chain recombines TRBV23-1 with TRBJ1-1; 11 bases align to TRBD1. TRBV23-1 is assigned to the ORF class and has an uncertain function. Germline trimming cut 6 bases from V and 8 bases from J; bases unmatched to any gene: 5. CDR3 length equals 13 residues. CDR3 sequence: CASSRTGGAEAFF. The CDR3 DNA is TGCGCCAGCAGCCGGACAGGGGGCGCGGAAGCTTTCTTT.

V and J are TRBV9 and TRBJ2-3; TRBD2 is a possible D gene (7 bases). V was clipped by 3 bases and J by 2 bases, with 16 bases between them. The CDR3 contains 16 residues. CDR1 is SGDLS, CDR2 YYNGEE, per germline. The CDR3 DNA follows: TGTGCCAGCAGCGGGGGTTGGGGGGGCGCCACAGATACGCAGTATTTT. This translates into CASSGGWGGATDTQYF.

This clone was seen just once. This sequence joins TRBV5-1 and TRBJ2-2; maybe TRBD1 (6 bases). CDR1 and CDR2 (germline): SGHRS, YFSETQ. V was trimmed by 3 bases and J by 6 bases, leaving 9 bases between them. The length of the CDR3 is 13 residues. CDR3 coding DNA: TGCGCCAGCAGCTCGTACAGGGCCGGGGAGCTGTTTTTT. This codes for CASSSYRAGELFF.